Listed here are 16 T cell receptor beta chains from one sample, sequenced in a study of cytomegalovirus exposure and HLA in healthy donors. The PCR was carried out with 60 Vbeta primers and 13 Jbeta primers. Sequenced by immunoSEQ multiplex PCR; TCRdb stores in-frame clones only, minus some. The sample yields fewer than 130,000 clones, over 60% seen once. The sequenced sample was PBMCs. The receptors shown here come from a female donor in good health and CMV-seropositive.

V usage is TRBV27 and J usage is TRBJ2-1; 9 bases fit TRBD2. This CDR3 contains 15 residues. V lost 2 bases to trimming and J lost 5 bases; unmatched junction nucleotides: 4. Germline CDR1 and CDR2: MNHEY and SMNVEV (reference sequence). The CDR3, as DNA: TGTGCCAGCAGTTTAGCGGGAGGGCCGAACAATGAGCAGTTCTTC. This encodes CASSLAGGPNNEQFF.

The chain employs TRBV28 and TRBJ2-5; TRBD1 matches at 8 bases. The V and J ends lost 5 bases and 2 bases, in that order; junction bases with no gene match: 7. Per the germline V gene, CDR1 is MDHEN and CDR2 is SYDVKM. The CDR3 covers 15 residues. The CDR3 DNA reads TGTGCCAGCAGTCCCCGGACAGGGATACAAGAGACCCAGTACTTC. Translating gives CASSPRTGIQETQYF.

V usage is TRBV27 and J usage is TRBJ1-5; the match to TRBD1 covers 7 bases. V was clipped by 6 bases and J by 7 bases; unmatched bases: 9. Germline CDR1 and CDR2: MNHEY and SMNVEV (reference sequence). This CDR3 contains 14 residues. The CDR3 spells CASSYNRGKQPQHF. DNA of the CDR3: TGTGCCAGCAGCTACAACAGGGGAAAGCAGCCCCAGCATTTT.

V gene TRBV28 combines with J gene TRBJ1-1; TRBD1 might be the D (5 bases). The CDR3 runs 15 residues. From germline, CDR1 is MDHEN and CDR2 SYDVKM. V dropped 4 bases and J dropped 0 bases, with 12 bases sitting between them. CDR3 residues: CASSSLPQVNTEAFF. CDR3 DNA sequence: TGTGCCAGCAGTTCCTTGCCACAGGTGAACACTGAAGCTTTCTTT.

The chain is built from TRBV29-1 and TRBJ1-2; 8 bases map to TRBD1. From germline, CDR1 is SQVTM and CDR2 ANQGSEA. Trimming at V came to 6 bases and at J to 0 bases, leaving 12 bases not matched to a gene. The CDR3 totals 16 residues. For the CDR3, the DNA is TGCAGCGTCGACCCGGGACAGGCGACATCTAACTATGGCTACACCTTC. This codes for CSVDPGQATSNYGYTF. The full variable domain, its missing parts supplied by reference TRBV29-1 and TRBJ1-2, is SAVISQKPSRDICQRGTSLTIQCQVDSQVTMMFWYRQQPGQSLTLIATANQGSEATYESGFVIDKFPISRPNLTFSTLTVSNMSPEDSSIYLCSVDPGQATSNYGYTFGSGTRLTVV.

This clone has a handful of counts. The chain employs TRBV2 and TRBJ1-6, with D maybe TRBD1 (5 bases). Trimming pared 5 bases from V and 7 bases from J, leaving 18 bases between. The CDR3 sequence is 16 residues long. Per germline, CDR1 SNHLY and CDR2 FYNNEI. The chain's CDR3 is CASSRSGDPANSPLHF. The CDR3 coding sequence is TGTGCCAGCAGTCGATCGGGGGACCCGGCGAATTCACCCCTCCACTTT.

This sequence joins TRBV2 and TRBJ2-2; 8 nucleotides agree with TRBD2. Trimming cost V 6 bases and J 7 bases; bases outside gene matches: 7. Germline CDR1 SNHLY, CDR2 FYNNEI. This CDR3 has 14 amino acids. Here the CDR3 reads CASSRGGPSGELFF. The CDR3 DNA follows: TGTGCCAGCAGCCGGGGGGGGCCCAGCGGGGAGCTGTTTTTT.

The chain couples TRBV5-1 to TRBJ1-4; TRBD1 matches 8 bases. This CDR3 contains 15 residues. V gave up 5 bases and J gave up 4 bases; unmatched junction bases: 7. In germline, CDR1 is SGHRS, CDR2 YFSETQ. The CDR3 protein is CASRPGQGDNEKLFF. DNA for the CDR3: TGCGCCAGCAGGCCCGGACAGGGAGATAATGAAAAACTGTTTTTT.

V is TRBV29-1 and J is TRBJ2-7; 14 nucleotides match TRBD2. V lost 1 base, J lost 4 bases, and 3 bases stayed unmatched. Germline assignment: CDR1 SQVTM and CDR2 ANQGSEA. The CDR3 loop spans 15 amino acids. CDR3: CSVEGTSGGRYEQYF. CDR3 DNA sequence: TGCAGCGTTGAAGGGACTAGCGGGGGGAGGTACGAGCAGTACTTC.

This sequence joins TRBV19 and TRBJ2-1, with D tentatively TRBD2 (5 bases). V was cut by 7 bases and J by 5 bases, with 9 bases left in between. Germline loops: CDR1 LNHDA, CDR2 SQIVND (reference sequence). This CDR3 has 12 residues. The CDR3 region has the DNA TGTGCCAGTATAAGGGAGAACAATGAGCAGTTCTTC. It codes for CASIRENNEQFF.

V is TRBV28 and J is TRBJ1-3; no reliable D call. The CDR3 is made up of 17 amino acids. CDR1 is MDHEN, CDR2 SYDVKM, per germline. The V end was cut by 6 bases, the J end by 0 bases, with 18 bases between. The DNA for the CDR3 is TGTGCCAGCAGCCCCCCGTGGGCAGTAGTCTCTGGAAACACCATATATTTT. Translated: CASSPPWAVVSGNTIYF.

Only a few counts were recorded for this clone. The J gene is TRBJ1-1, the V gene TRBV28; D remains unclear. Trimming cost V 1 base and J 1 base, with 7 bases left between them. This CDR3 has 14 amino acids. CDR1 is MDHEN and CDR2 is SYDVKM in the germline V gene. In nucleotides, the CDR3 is TGTGCCAGCAGTTTATCGGGTGGGAACACTGAAGCTTTCTTT. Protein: CASSLSGGNTEAFF.

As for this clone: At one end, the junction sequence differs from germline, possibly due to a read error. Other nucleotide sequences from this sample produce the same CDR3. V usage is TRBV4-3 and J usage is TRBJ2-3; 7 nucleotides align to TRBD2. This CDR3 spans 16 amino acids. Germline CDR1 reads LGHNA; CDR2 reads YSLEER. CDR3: CASSQDRSGVTDTQYF. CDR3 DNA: TGCGCCAGCAGCCAAGATCGGAGCGGGGTCACAGATACGCAGTACTTT.

CDR3 bases: TGTGCCAGTAACCCCGGGACAGGGCCAAAGTTAGCTTTGAACACCGGGGAGCTGTTTTTT. Translation gives CASNPGTGPKLALNTGELFF. The chain links TRBV19 to TRBJ2-2; 9 bases align to TRBD1. CDR1 and CDR2 (germline): LNHDA, SQIVND (reference sequence). CDR3 length equals 20 residues. The V segment lost 7 bases and the J segment 1 base; nucleotides outside the gene matches: 19.

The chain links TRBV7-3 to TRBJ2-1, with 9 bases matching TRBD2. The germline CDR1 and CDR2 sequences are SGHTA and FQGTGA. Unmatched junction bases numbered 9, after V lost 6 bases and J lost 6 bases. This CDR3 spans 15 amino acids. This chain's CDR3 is CASSKLGLAPNEQFF. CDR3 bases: TGTGCCAGCAGTAAACTGGGACTAGCTCCCAATGAGCAGTTCTTC.

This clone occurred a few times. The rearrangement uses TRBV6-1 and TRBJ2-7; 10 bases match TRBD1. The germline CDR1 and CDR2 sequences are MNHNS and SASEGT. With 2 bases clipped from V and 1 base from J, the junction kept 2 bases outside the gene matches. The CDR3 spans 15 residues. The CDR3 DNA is TGTGCCAGCAGTGAACCGGGACAGGGGTCCTACGAGCAGTACTTC. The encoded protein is CASSEPGQGSYEQYF.